These T cell receptor beta chains were read from a single sample in a study of low-dose radiotherapy and immunotherapy resistance in tumors. MiXCR, applied by TCRdb to the reads, yields one record per CDR3 protein. The repertoire includes more than 90,000 distinct CDR3 sequences, around 20% of them detected once, and roughly 4.3% sits in the top ten. Sequencing used PBMCs, obtained after low-dose radiotherapy plus immunotherapy. All receptors come from a male donor with prostate cancer. Both conserved end residues are part of each CDR3. The D gene is left open where the match is weak. Clone size, where shown, is once, few, many, or a class for clones that have expanded.

V gene	clone size	J gene	D gene	CDR3 DNA	CDR3 protein
TRBV29-1	.	TRBJ2-6	TRBD1	TGCAGCGTTGAATGGGGACAGGAGTTCTCTGGGGCCAACGTCCTGACTTTC	CSVEWGQEFSGANVLTF
TRBV9	.	TRBJ2-2	.	TGTGCCAGCAGCGTAGACAGCAGCGTTTTGACCGGGGAGCTGTTTTTT	CASSVDSSVLTGELFF
TRBV5-1	many	TRBJ2-7	TRBD1	TGCGCCAGCAGCATATACCCGGGACAGGTCTACGAGCAGTACTTC	CASSIYPGQVYEQYF
TRBV20-1	.	TRBJ1-3	TRBD1	TGCAGTGCCGGACAGGGGGCGGAAGGAAACACCATATATTTT	CSAGQGAEGNTIYF
TRBV7-9	many	TRBJ2-3	TRBD1	TGTGCCAGCAGCCCGCCCGAGGGACAGCACACAGATACGCAGTATTTT	CASSPPEGQHTDTQYF
TRBV28	many	TRBJ1-1	TRBD1	TGTGCCAGCAGTCCAGGGGGCAGAGGCACTGAAGCTTTCTTT	CASSPGGRGTEAFF
TRBV25-1	many	TRBJ1-5	.	TGTGCCAGCAGTGACAGGGGCCAGGGCAATCAGCCCCAGCATTTT	CASSDRGQGNQPQHF
TRBV12-3/TRBV12-4	many	TRBJ1-3	.	TGTGCCAGCAGGTCAGGGGCTGGAAACACCATATATTTT	CASRSGAGNTIYF
TRBV7-2	many	TRBJ2-2	TRBD2	TGTGCCAGCAGCTTACATAGTAGCGGGGCGAACACCGGGGAGCTGTTTTTT	CASSLHSSGANTGELFF
TRBV20-1	.	TRBJ1-4	.	TGCAGTGCTAGAGATTTGGTTCAACGGGAAAAACTGTTTTTT	CSARDLVQREKLFF
TRBV20-1	many	TRBJ2-3	.	TGCAGTGCTACCCCGACTAGTTTAGATACGCAGTATTTT	CSATPTSLDTQYF
TRBV18	.	TRBJ2-2	.	TGTGCCAGCTCACCGCCCCTGAGGTGGGCCGGACAAAACACCGGGGAGCTGTTTTTT	CASSPPLRWAGQNTGELFF
TRBV6-5	many	TRBJ2-1	TRBD2	TGTGCCAGCCACGGTAGCGGGGGCAATGAGCAGTTCTTC	CASHGSGGNEQFF
TRBV7-3	many	TRBJ2-1	.	TGTGCCAGCAGCTTTATAGGCTACAATGAGCAGTTCTTC	CASSFIGYNEQFF
TRBV4-3	.	TRBJ2-5	.	TGCGCCAGCAGCCAAGGGACGGACCAAGAGACCCAGTACTTC	CASSQGTDQETQYF
TRBV20-1	.	TRBJ2-2	.	.	CSAPSTSPSTGELFFVFF
TRBV28	.	TRBJ2-7	.	TGTGCCAGCAGTTTAGCAGGTCTAGGGAACGAGCAGTACTTC	CASSLAGLGNEQYF